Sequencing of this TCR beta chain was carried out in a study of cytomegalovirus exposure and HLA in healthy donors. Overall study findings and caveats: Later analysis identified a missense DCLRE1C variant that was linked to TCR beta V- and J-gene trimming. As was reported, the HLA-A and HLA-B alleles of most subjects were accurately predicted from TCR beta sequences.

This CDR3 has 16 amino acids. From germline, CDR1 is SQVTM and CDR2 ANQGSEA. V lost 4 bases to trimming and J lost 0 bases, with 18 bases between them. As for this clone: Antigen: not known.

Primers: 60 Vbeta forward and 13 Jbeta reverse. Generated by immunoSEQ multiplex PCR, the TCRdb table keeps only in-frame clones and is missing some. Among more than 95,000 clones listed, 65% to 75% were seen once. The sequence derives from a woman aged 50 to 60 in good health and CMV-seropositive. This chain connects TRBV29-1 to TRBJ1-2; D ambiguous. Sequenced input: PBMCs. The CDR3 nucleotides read TGCAGCGTTGGCCGCGTCCACTTAAACCCTAACTATGGCTACACCTTC. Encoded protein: CSVGRVHLNPNYGYTF.